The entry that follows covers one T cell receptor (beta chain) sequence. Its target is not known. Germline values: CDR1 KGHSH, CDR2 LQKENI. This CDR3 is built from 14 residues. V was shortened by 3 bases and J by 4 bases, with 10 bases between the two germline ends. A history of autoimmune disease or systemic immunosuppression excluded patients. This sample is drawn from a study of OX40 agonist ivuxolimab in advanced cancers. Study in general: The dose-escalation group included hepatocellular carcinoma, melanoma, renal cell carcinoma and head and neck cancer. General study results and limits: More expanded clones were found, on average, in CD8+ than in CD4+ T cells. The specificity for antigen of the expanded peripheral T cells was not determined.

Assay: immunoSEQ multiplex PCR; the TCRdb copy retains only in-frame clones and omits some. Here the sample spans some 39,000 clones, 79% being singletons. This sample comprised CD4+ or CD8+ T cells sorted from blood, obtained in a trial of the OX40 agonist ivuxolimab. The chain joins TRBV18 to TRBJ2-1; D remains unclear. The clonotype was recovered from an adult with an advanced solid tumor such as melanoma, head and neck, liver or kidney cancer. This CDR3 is CASSPGSPYNEQFF. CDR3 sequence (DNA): TGTGCCAGCTCACCGGGGTCCCCTTACAATGAGCAGTTCTTC.